A selection of T cell receptor beta chains follows, all from one sample in a study of blood T cell repertoires in COVID-19. Clones were read by immunoSEQ multiplex PCR, and TCRdb kept only the in-frame ones, dropping some. The sample consists of over 250,000 clones, roughly 87% of them appearing once. Sequenced sample: peripheral blood. The receptors shown here come from a human donor in a cohort sampled during active COVID-19. Each CDR3 is given with its conserved first and last residue. The order of the fields is V gene, CDR3 protein.

>TRBV7-9
CASSFGQGRETQYF
>TRBV3-1/TRBV3-2
CASSQAGGRSYNEQFF
>TRBV7-2
CASSLARLAGGGDIQYF
>TRBV7-2
CASSRRGAARRDTDTQYF
>TRBV2
CASRTQGTLSTDTQYF
>TRBV5-1
CASSQTSSDTQYF
>TRBV15
CATSRASTGKETQYF
>TRBV4-1
CASSQQGAAYTIYF
>TRBV19
CASSRGARGLNTEAFF
>TRBV5-4
CASSPGGTYNEQFF
>TRBV7-2
CASSLGHLSGNTIYF
>TRBV5-1
CASSLVAGQNEKLFF
>TRBV5-1
CASSFEWGANTEAFF
>TRBV27
CASSPSGPFSETQYF
>TRBV3-1/TRBV3-2
CASSPSGGGTEAFF
>TRBV6-4
CASSVSGGSNQPQHF
>TRBV6-5
CASSYGRAGNYGYTF
>TRBV3-1/TRBV3-2
CASSQGDRVNSPLHF
>TRBV7-2
CASRPGGPSDTQYF
>TRBV7-9
CASRSTQGKMETQYF
>TRBV5-1
CASSLGLAPGELFF
>TRBV7-2
CASSFHPVNSPLHF
>TRBV5-1
CASSFGTGRETQYF
>TRBV6-5
CASSWRENTEAFF
>TRBV27
CASRLAGADTQYF
>TRBV19
CASSNQGARGTEAFF
>TRBV7-6
CASSSAGYEQFF
>TRBV5-6
CASSLGGITEAFF
>TRBV2
CASSLRQGSPLHF
>TRBV6-5
CASSYSMGGQETQYF
>TRBV28
CASSFSRAQETQYF
>TRBV6-5
CASSYSGRKSGYTF
>TRBV27
CASSLSQRDRVMAYEQYF
>TRBV27
CASSLLDRRVDTQYF
>TRBV27
CASSVLAGGETQYF
>TRBV19
CASTNTGRTGNIQYF
>TRBV6-2/TRBV6-3
CASSNGLAGGYEQFF
>TRBV7-2
CASSKQGGSYNEQFF
>TRBV5-1
CASSPQGATGELFF
>TRBV4-3
CASSQDTGSGDEQFF
>TRBV11-2
CASSLVSGTSYEQYF
>TRBV9
CASSVAIHREGSSGNTIYF
>TRBV7-2
CASSLAGVGLAGNEQFF
>TRBV11-1
CASSLAMKGVVGYNEQFF
>TRBV6-2/TRBV6-3
CASSLPLGDRAYNEQFF
>TRBV11-1
CASSLTLADARQFF
>TRBV5-1
CASSVYSGANVLTF
>TRBV3-1/TRBV3-2
CASSSRASGRQEQYF
>TRBV9
CASSPGTSGRRIVYNEQFF
>TRBV5-4
CASSLLAGSYNEQFF
>TRBV18
CASSPLAGEADTQYF
>TRBV28
CASRKGQGGTEAFF
>TRBV19
CASQRDRGNYGYTF
>TRBV5-1
CASTLTDSQNTEAFF
>TRBV9
CASSLRTVPDTQYF